Detailed here is one T cell receptor beta chain. Antigen: not known. This specimen belongs to a study of cytomegalovirus exposure and HLA in healthy donors. General observations from the study: A previous analysis found most TCR beta V segments productive roughly 87% or roughly 30% of the time. Later analysis showed TCR association rates varying by HLA locus, highest for DRB1 and lowest for HLA-C.

This CDR3 spans 14 amino acids. Germline values: CDR1 SGHTA, CDR2 FQGNSA. V was clipped by 5 bases and J by 2 bases; unmatched bases: 4. The PCR contained 60 Vbeta and 13 Jbeta primers. Sequencing used immunoSEQ multiplex PCR; TCRdb keeps in-frame clones, though not all of them. The table includes 35,000 to 40,000 clones, 60% to 70% detected once. The chain joins TRBV7-2 to TRBJ1-1, with TRBD1 matching over 8 bases. This receptor was obtained from a man aged 50-59 years in good health and CMV-seropositive. Sequenced material: PBMCs. The CDR3 here is CASSHGQGNTEAFF. Here the CDR3 DNA reads TGTGCCAGCAGCCACGGACAGGGAAACACTGAAGCTTTCTTT.